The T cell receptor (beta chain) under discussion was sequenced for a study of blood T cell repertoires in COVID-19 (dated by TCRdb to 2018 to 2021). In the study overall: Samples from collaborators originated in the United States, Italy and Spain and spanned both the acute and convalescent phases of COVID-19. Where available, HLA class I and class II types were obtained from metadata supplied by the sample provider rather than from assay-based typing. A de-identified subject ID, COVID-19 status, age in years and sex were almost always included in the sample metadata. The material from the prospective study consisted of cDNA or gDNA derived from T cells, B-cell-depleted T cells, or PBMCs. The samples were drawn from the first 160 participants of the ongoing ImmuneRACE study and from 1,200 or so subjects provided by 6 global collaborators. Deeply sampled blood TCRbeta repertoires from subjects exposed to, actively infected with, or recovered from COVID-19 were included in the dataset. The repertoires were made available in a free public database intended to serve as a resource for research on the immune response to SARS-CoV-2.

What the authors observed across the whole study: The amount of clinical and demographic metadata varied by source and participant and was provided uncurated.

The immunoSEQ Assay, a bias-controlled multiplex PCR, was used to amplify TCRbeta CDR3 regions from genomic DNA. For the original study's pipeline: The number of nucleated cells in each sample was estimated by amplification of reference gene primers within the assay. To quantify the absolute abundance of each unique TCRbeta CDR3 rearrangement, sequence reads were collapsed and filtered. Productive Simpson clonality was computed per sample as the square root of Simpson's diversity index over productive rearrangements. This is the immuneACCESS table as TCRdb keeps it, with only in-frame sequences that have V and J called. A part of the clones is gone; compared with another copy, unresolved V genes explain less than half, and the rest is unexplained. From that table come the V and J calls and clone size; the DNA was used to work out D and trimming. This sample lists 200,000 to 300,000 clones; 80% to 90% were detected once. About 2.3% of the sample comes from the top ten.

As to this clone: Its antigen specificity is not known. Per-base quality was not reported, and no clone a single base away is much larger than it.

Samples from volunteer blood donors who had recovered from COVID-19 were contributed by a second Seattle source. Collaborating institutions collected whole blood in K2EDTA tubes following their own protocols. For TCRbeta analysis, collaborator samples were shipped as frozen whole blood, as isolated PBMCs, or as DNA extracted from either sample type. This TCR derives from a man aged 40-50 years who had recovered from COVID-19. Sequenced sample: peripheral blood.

The CDR3 protein is CAWSYHGQGGELFF. The DNA sequence is as follows: TGTGCCTGGAGTTATCACGGACAGGGTGGGGAGCTGTTTTTT. The V and J genes are TRBV30 and TRBJ2-2; 8 middle bases align to TRBD1. Clipping removes 2 bases from V and 8 bases from J, with 7 as the unmatched junction base count. The germline V gene (reference sequence) sets CDR1 to GTSNPN and CDR2 to SVGIG. From the cysteine up to the phenylalanine, the CDR3 has a length of 14 residues. This entry keeps only the CDR3 DNA: 42 bases, framed from base 1.